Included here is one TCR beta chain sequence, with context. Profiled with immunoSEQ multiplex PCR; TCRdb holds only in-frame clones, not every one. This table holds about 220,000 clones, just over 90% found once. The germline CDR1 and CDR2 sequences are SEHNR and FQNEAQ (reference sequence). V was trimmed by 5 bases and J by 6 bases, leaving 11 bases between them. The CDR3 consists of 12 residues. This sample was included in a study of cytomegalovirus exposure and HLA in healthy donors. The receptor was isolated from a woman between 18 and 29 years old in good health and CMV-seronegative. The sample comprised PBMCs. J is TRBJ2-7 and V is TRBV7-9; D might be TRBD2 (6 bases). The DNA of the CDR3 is TGTGCCAGCAGCCCGGTCGGGAGCGAGCAGTACTTC. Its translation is CASSPVGSEQYF.